The 10 T cell receptor beta chains listed next were all sequenced from one sample in a study of beta chain features in type 1 diabetes. General study points: Shortening that was moderate but significant affected the TCRB CDR3s of Type 1 diabetes patients in all four CD4+ subsets.

No antigen has been identified for these receptors. All of the isolated RNA was reverse transcribed, so expressed TCRB transcripts were sequenced. Sequencing used immunoSEQ multiplex PCR; TCRdb keeps in-frame clones, though not all of them. Among 310,000 or so clones listed, about 15% were seen once. Sequencing used naive CD4+ T cells from blood. These receptors all come from a man aged 18-30 years with type 1 diabetes.

The V and J genes are TRBV19 and TRBJ1-5, with TRBD1 as a possible D gene (5 bases). The CDR3 covers 13 residues. Germline CDR1 is LNHDA and CDR2 is SQIVND (reference sequence). Trimming stripped 9 bases from V and 1 base from J, with 10 bases between. The CDR3 loop is CASKGLSNQPQHF. CDR3 coding DNA: TGTGCCAGCAAGGGACTGAGCAATCAGCCCCAGCATTTT.

The table lists this clone with a few counts. This sequence joins TRBV7-2 and TRBJ2-3; D is perhaps TRBD1 (6 bases). The CDR3 length is 15 residues. The V end was cut by 5 bases, the J end by 3 bases, with 15 bases between. Germline V gene sequence: CDR1 SGHTA, CDR2 FQGNSA. CDR3 sequence reads: CASSTYTGLTDTQYF. CDR3 bases: TGTGCCAGCAGCACATACACAGGGTTGACAGATACGCAGTATTTT.

This rearrangement joins TRBV23-1 to TRBJ2-2, with D possibly matching TRBD1 (6 bases). TRBV23-1 is filed as an ORF, its function uncertain. The V end lost 7 bases, the J end lost 3 bases, and 12 bases lay between the germline ends. The CDR3 has 14 residues. The DNA of the CDR3 is TGCGCCAGCACCCCTAAGGGGGACACCGGGGAGCTGTTTTTT. Residues: CASTPKGDTGELFF.

This clone was observed a few times. This sequence joins TRBV27 and TRBJ1-2; TRBD1 agrees at 7 bases. The V and J ends lost 5 bases and 0 bases, in that order; junction bases with no gene match: 9. Germline V gene sequence: CDR1 MNHEY, CDR2 SMNVEV (reference sequence). This CDR3 has 16 amino acids. The CDR3 DNA sequence: TGTGCCAGCAGTCACGCCGGGACAGATGCTAACTATGGCTACACCTTC. This codes for CASSHAGTDANYGYTF.

There are a few counts of this clone. The V call is TRBV7-9, the J call TRBJ2-3; 11 nucleotides match TRBD2. Trimming took 4 bases from V and 0 from J; bases not matched to a gene: 3. There are 16 residues in the CDR3. The germline gives CDR1 SEHNR, CDR2 FQNEAQ (reference sequence). CDR3 amino acids: CASSSGLAASTDTQYF. The CDR3 region has the DNA TGTGCCAGCAGCTCGGGACTAGCGGCTAGCACAGATACGCAGTATTTT.

This clone was counted a few times. The chain is built from TRBV2 and TRBJ2-5; 11 bases line up with TRBD2. V trimming: 5 bases; J trimming: 2 bases; junction bases outside the gene matches: 4. This CDR3 contains 15 residues. The V gene's germline CDR1 is SNHLY and CDR2 FYNNEI. CDR3 protein: CASSPGTSGQETQYF. The CDR3 DNA follows: TGTGCCAGCAGTCCCGGGACTAGCGGACAAGAGACCCAGTACTTC.

This clone has only a few counts. The rearrangement links TRBV11-2 to TRBJ1-2, with 7 bases that match TRBD1. The V gene end was trimmed by 4 bases and the J gene end by 6 bases; junction bases not matched to a gene: 2. The CDR3 contains 12 residues. The V gene's germline CDR1 is SGHAT and CDR2 FQNNGV. DNA of the CDR3: TGTGCCAGCAGCTCGACAGGGCATGGCTACACCTTC. Its translation is CASSSTGHGYTF.

The sample holds a few counts of this clone. The gene calls are TRBV7-9 and TRBJ1-1; D unresolved. Germline values: CDR1 SEHNR, CDR2 FQNEAQ (reference sequence). The CDR3 sequence is 12 residues long. V was shortened by 8 bases and J by 10 bases, with 17 bases between the two germline ends. For the CDR3, the DNA is TGTGCCAGCTTCTACTTGGTACGGGGAGCTTTCTTT. As protein: CASFYLVRGAFF.

The V and J genes are TRBV11-2 and TRBJ2-5; TRBD2 agrees at 8 bases. Germline trimming cut 0 bases from V and 5 bases from J; bases unmatched to any gene: 8. The CDR3 has 16 residues. In germline, CDR1 is SGHAT, CDR2 FQNNGV. CDR3 sequence: CASSLDVRGGRETQYF. As DNA, the CDR3 is TGTGCCAGCAGCTTAGATGTACGGGGGGGCCGGGAGACCCAGTACTTC.

The rearrangement uses TRBV6-6 and TRBJ2-7, with D hard to call. Per germline, CDR1 MNHNY and CDR2 SVGAGI (reference sequence). The CDR3 is 12 residues long. V was shortened by 6 bases and J by 5 bases, with 11 bases between the two germline ends. CDR3 nucleotide sequence: TGTGCCAGCAGAGCTCGTGGGCACGAGCAGTACTTC. This codes for CASRARGHEQYF.